This T cell receptor beta chain was retrieved from a study of regulatory T cells in long-lasting Graves disease. Through Arm-PCR of CDR3 regions and iRepertoire HTBI primers, TCR beta libraries were built. TCRdb re-analysed the multiplex PCR reads in MiXCR, keeping a single row per CDR3 protein. The data contain some 250,000 distinct CDR3 sequences, more than 15% of them singletons. Time point denoted: newly diagnosed GD, antithyroid drugs for less than 3 months. Construction of the TCR library relied on RNA isolated from PBMCs. Xi'an, China, was home to the endocrinology department that provided patients. The sample also formed part of further work on T cells in Graves' hyperthyroidism and ophthalmopathy. That paper states: Patients aged 18 to 65 with hyperthyroidism were newly diagnosed, with duration under 2 months.

This TCR derives from a woman younger than 45 with Graves disease. The material was peripheral blood mononuclear cells (PBMCs), obtained at new diagnosis, from a patient treated with antithyroid drugs.

CDR3 nucleotide sequence: TGTGCCAGTAGTAACCCCTCCGGACGGGACAATGAAAAACTGTTTTTT. This sequence encodes CASSNPSGRDNEKLFF. This rearrangement joins TRBV19 to TRBJ1-4; a possible D gene is TRBD1 (5 bases). The CDR3 sequence is 16 residues long. V gave up 4 bases and J gave up 5 bases, with 17 bases separating them. Germline CDR1 LNHDA, CDR2 SQIVND (reference sequence). Looking up the rest from reference TRBV19 and TRBJ1-4 gives the full variable domain: DGGITQSPKYLFRKEGQNVTLSCEQNLNHDAMYWYRQDPGQGLRLIYYSQIVNDFQKGDIAEGYSVSREKKESFPLTVTSAQKNPTAFYLCASSNPSGRDNEKLFFGSGTQLSVL.